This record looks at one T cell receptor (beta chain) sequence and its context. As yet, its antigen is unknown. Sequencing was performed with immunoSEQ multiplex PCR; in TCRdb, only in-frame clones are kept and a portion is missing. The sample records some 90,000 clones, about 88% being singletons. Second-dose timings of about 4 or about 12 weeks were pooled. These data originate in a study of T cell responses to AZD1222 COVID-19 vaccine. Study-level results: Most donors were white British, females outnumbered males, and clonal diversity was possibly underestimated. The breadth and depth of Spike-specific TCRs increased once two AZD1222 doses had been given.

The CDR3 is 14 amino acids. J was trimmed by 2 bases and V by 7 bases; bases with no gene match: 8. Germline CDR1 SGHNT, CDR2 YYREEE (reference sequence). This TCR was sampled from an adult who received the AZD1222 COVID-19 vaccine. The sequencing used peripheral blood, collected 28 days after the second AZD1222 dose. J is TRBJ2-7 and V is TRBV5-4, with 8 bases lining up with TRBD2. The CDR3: CASSGGAGTYEQYF. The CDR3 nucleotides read TGTGCCAGCTCCGGGGGGGCCGGGACCTACGAGCAGTACTTC.